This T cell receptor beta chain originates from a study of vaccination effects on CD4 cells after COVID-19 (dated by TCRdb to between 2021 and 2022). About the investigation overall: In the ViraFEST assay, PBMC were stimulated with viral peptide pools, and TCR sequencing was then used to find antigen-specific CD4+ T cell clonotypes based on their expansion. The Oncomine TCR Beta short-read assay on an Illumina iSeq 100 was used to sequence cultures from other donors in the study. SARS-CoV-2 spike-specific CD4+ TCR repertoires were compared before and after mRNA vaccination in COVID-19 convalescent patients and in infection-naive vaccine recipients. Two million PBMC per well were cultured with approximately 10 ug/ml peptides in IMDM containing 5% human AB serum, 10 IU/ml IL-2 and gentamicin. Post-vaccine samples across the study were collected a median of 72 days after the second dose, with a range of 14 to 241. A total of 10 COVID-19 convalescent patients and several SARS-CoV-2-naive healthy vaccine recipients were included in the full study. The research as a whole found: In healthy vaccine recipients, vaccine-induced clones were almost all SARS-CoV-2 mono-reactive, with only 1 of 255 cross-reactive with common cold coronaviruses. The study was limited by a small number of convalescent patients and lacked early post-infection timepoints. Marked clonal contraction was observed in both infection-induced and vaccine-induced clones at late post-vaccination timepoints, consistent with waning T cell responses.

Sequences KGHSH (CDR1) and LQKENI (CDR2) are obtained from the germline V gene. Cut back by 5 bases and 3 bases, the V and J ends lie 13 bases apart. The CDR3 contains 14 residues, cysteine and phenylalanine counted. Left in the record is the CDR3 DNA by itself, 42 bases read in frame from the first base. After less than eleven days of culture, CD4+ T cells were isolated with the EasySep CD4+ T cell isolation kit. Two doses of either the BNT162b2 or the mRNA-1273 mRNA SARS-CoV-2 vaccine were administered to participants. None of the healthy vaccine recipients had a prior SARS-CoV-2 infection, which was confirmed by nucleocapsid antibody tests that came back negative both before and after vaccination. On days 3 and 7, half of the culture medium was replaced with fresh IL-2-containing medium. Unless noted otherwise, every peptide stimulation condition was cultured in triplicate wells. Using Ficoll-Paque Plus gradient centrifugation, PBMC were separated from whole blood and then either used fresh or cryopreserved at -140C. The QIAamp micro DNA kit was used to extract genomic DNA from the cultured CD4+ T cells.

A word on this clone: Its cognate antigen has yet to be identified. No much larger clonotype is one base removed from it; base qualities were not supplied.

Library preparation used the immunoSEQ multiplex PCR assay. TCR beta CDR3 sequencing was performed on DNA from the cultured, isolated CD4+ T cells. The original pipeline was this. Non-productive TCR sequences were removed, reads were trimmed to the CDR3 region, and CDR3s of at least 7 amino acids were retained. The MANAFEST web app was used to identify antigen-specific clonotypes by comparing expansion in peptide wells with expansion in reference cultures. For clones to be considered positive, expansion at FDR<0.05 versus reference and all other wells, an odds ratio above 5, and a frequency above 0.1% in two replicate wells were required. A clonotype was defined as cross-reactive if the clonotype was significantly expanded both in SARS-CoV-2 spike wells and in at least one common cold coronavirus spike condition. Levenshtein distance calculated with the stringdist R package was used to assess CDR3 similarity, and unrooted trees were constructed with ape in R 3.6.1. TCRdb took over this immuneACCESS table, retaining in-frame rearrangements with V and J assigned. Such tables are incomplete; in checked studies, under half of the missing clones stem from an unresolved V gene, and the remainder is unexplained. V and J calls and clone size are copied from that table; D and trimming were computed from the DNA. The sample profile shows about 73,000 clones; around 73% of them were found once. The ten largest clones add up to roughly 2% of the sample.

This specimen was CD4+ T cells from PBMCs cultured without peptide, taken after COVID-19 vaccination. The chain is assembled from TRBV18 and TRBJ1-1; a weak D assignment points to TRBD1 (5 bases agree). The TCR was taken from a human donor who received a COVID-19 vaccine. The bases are TGTGCCAGCTCAATCGGTACAGGCGACACTGAAGCTTTCTTT. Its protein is CASSIGTGDTEAFF.